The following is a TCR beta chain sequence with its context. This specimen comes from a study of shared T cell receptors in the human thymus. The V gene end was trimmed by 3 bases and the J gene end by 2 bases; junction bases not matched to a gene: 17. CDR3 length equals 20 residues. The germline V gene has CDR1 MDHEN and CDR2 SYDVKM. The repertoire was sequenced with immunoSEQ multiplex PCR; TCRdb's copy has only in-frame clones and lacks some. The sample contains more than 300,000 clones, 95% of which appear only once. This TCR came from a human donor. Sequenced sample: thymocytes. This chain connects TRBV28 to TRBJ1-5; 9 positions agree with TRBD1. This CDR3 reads CASSFPGQGYKPLGNQPQHF. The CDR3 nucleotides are TGTGCCAGCAGTTTCCCGGGACAGGGCTACAAACCCTTGGGCAATCAGCCCCAGCATTTT.